Sequencing of this TCR beta chain was carried out in a study of OX40 agonist ivuxolimab in advanced cancers. Study background: Checkpoint inhibitors had been given previously to about 40% of patients. Overall study findings and caveats: The study observed clonal expansion of CD4+ and CD8+ blood T cells by week 6 at 0.1 to 3.0 mg/kg. Researchers did not establish what antigens the expanded peripheral T cells target.

Comment on this clone: Its antigen is unidentified.

Profiled with immunoSEQ multiplex PCR; TCRdb holds only in-frame clones, not every one. The repertoire has over 70,000 clones, over 80% of them found once; the top ten carry 7.4%. Blood sampling took place at baseline, cycle 4 day 1, and cycle 7 day 1. Per germline, CDR1 MGHDK and CDR2 SYGVNS. The CDR3 is 17 amino acids. Germline trimming cut 2 bases from V and 5 bases from J; bases unmatched to any gene: 9. The chain has TRBV25-1 and TRBJ2-2; 9 bases are a match to TRBD1. Sequencing was performed on CD4+ or CD8+ T cells sorted from blood, taken in a trial of the OX40 agonist ivuxolimab. This receptor was taken from an adult with an advanced solid tumor such as melanoma, head and neck, liver or kidney cancer. In DNA, the CDR3 is TGTGCCAGCAGTGAACCAAGGACAGGGGTTGGAACCGGGGAGCTGTTTTTT. This translates into CASSEPRTGVGTGELFF.